This record concerns one TCR beta chain sequence. The data derive from a study of T-cell memory formation after mild COVID-19. TCRdb redid the calling of the 5' RACE reads with MiXCR, one entry per CDR3 protein. This table has approximately 100,000 distinct CDR3 sequences, around 10% appearing once. Germline values: CDR1 SGHRS, CDR2 YFSETQ. The CDR3 has 17 residues. J was trimmed by 0 bases and V by 0 bases; bases with no gene match: 5. Sequenced sample: PBMCs or a T cell subset sorted from them (not recorded which). V is TRBV5-1 and J is TRBJ2-7; 11 bases agree with TRBD2. This TCR was sampled from a man between 18 and 29 years old who had mild COVID-19 (a few samples of this study predate the infection). Cell type and time point are not known. CDR3 sequence (DNA): TGCGCCAGCAGCTTGGATCCCCTAGCGGGGGGCTCCTACGAGCAGTACTTC. The encoded protein is CASSLDPLAGGSYEQYF.